Listed below are T cell receptor beta chains from one sample, sequenced in a study of CD8 T cells in ankylosing spondylitis. TCRdb called the 5' RACE reads again in MiXCR, with one record for every CDR3 protein. The sample has 310,000 or so distinct CDR3 sequences; over 15% are singletons. Input material: blood, either unsorted or a sorted T cell fraction (not recorded which). The receptors stem from a male donor with ankylosing spondylitis or in good health (not recorded which). The CDR3 runs from the conserved cysteine through the conserved F or W.

CDR3 length: 16; V gene: TRBV7-9; J gene: TRBJ2-5; CDR3 protein: CASQILGQGAQETQYF
CDR3 length: 15; V gene: TRBV5-1; J gene: TRBJ2-2; CDR3 protein: CASISGGSSTGELFF
CDR3 length: 14; V gene: TRBV25-1; J gene: TRBJ2-1; CDR3 protein: CASSESGGWNEQFF
CDR3 length: 17; V gene: TRBV6-5; J gene: TRBJ1-1; CDR3 protein: CASSYSAGAHLNTEAFF
CDR3 length: 13; V gene: TRBV20-1; J gene: TRBJ1-6; CDR3 protein: CSASRGGNSPLHF
CDR3 length: 16; V gene: TRBV5-1; J gene: TRBJ2-1; CDR3 protein: CASRQPGTSSYNEQFF
CDR3 length: 15; V gene: TRBV20-1; J gene: TRBJ2-1; CDR3 protein: CSATPGLADNNEQFF
CDR3 length: 16; V gene: TRBV20-1; J gene: TRBJ2-5; CDR3 protein: CSARVPKAGRVETQYF
CDR3 length: 13; V gene: TRBV6-6; J gene: TRBJ1-6; CDR3 protein: CASRGDRTSPLHF
CDR3 length: 17; V gene: TRBV4-2; J gene: TRBJ2-1; CDR3 protein: CASSQDGGVGGHNEQFF
CDR3 length: 15; V gene: TRBV5-1; J gene: TRBJ2-1; CDR3 protein: CASSSGLAGLVEQFF
CDR3 length: 18; V gene: TRBV27; J gene: TRBJ2-1; CDR3 protein: CASSPGSLDRGPGNEQFF
CDR3 length: 12; V gene: TRBV7-9; J gene: TRBJ2-3; CDR3 protein: CASSQVVDTQYF
CDR3 length: 20; V gene: TRBV12-3/TRBV12-4; J gene: TRBJ1-4; CDR3 protein: CASRPRVDRGLSPTNEKLFF
CDR3 length: 16; V gene: TRBV7-9; J gene: TRBJ2-1; CDR3 protein: CASSLGGTSGTTEQFF
CDR3 length: 15; V gene: TRBV18; J gene: TRBJ1-2; CDR3 protein: CASSPQQGRVNGYTF
CDR3 length: 13; V gene: TRBV29-1; J gene: TRBJ2-3; CDR3 protein: CSVPQGDTVTQYF
CDR3 length: 13; V gene: TRBV29-1; J gene: TRBJ2-2; CDR3 protein: CSALRGNTGELFF
CDR3 length: 15; V gene: TRBV7-7; J gene: TRBJ2-1; CDR3 protein: CASSSGMSSYNEQFF
CDR3 length: 19; V gene: TRBV5-1; J gene: TRBJ2-4; CDR3 protein: CASSLVSEGGRGYVNIQYF
CDR3 length: 14; V gene: TRBV5-1; J gene: TRBJ2-1; CDR3 protein: CASSLVRDLNEQFF
CDR3 length: 12; V gene: TRBV29-1; J gene: TRBJ1-1; CDR3 protein: CSGGRPNTEAFF
CDR3 length: 16; V gene: TRBV20-1; J gene: TRBJ2-1; CDR3 protein: CSAEGTPLSSYNEQFF
CDR3 length: 15; V gene: TRBV7-9; J gene: TRBJ2-2; CDR3 protein: CASSLDLAATGELFF
CDR3 length: 14; V gene: TRBV27; J gene: TRBJ1-1; CDR3 protein: CASSFWGGGAEAFF
CDR3 length: 11; V gene: TRBV10-3; J gene: TRBJ1-1; CDR3 protein: CAISAGREAFF
CDR3 length: 13; V gene: TRBV10-3; J gene: TRBJ2-3; CDR3 protein: CAITQSSPDTQYF
CDR3 length: 17; V gene: TRBV7-6; J gene: TRBJ2-4; CDR3 protein: CASSLTGQGMGKNIQYF
CDR3 length: 17; V gene: TRBV3-1; J gene: TRBJ2-2; CDR3 protein: CACSQDSAGANTGELFF
CDR3 length: 14; V gene: TRBV5-1; J gene: TRBJ2-1; CDR3 protein: CASSFTGVDNEQFF
CDR3 length: 15; V gene: TRBV12-3/TRBV12-4; J gene: TRBJ2-4; CDR3 protein: CASSFRKGGGNIQYF
CDR3 length: 16; V gene: TRBV6-1; J gene: TRBJ1-1; CDR3 protein: CASSEVGQGGSAEAFF
CDR3 length: 14; V gene: TRBV7-8; J gene: TRBJ1-4; CDR3 protein: CASSLSGGGEKLFF
CDR3 length: 16; V gene: TRBV5-1; J gene: TRBJ2-3; CDR3 protein: CASSLATSGSTDTQYF
CDR3 length: 12; V gene: TRBV14; J gene: TRBJ1-6; CDR3 protein: CASSQVDSPLHF
CDR3 length: 13; V gene: TRBV12-3/TRBV12-4; J gene: TRBJ2-5; CDR3 protein: CASSQGMGETQYF
CDR3 length: 13; V gene: TRBV6-5; J gene: TRBJ2-2; CDR3 protein: CASSYSSAGELFF
CDR3 length: 13; V gene: TRBV12-3/TRBV12-4; J gene: TRBJ2-2; CDR3 protein: CASRLGGRGELFF
CDR3 length: 13; V gene: TRBV2; J gene: TRBJ1-2; CDR3 protein: CASREGQLYGYTF
CDR3 length: 16; V gene: TRBV5-1; J gene: TRBJ1-4; CDR3 protein: CASSLDGREVTEKLFF
CDR3 length: 13; V gene: TRBV20-1; J gene: TRBJ1-1; CDR3 protein: CSARWGANTEAFF
CDR3 length: 14; V gene: TRBV10-3; J gene: TRBJ1-3; CDR3 protein: CAISGQQGRGTIYF
CDR3 length: 14; V gene: TRBV20-1; J gene: TRBJ2-1; CDR3 protein: CSASRLARYNEQFF
CDR3 length: 15; V gene: TRBV12-3/TRBV12-4; J gene: TRBJ1-5; CDR3 protein: CASRPSGTDNQPQHF
CDR3 length: 15; V gene: TRBV2; J gene: TRBJ2-2; CDR3 protein: CASSVRGSSTGELFF
CDR3 length: 14; V gene: TRBV28; J gene: TRBJ1-2; CDR3 protein: CASTYVDSNYGYTF
CDR3 length: 17; V gene: TRBV9; J gene: TRBJ2-3; CDR3 protein: CASSVDLHGGTLDTQYF
CDR3 length: 13; V gene: TRBV7-3; J gene: TRBJ1-2; CDR3 protein: CASSLGTGDGYTF
CDR3 length: 16; V gene: TRBV6-1; J gene: TRBJ1-6; CDR3 protein: CASTGNWRVGNSPLHF
CDR3 length: 19; V gene: TRBV11-1; J gene: TRBJ2-1; CDR3 protein: CASSWSVGSGSTAYNEQFF
CDR3 length: 15; V gene: TRBV9; J gene: TRBJ2-5; CDR3 protein: CASSPTPNAQETQYF
CDR3 length: 14; V gene: TRBV6-5; J gene: TRBJ2-5; CDR3 protein: CASSYSTMSETQYF